Listed below are T cell receptor beta chains from one sample, sequenced in a study of Graves' ophthalmopathy and Graves' hyperthyroidism. TCRdb ran MiXCR on the multiplex PCR reads and lists one entry per CDR3 protein. The profile shows about 400,000 distinct CDR3 sequences, 15% to 20% of them singletons. The sample taken for sequencing was peripheral blood. The receptor set was obtained from a woman between 18 and 30 years old with Graves' ophthalmopathy. The CDR3 runs from the conserved cysteine through the conserved F or W. A D gene is named only where the DNA matches it firmly. A clone size is listed for some rows: how often the clone was seen (once, few, many), or a class if it is expanded.

- | TRBJ1-5 | TRBV15 | many | TGTGCCACCAGCAGAGGCGGGCAGGGGTACAATCAGCCCCAGCATTTT | CATSRGGQGYNQPQHF
TRBD1 | TRBJ2-5 | TRBV20-1 | many | TGCAGTGCTAGAGGGACAGGCCAAGAGACCCAGTACTTC | CSARGTGQETQYF
TRBD1 | TRBJ2-5 | TRBV7-9 | - | TGTGCCAGCAGCTTATACAGGGGGTGGCAAGAGACCCAGTACTTC | CASSLYRGWQETQYF
- | TRBJ1-6 | TRBV12-3/TRBV12-4 | many | TGTGCCAGCAGTTTTGGCCCAGAGAATTCACCCCTCCACTTT | CASSFGPENSPLHF
- | TRBJ1-1 | TRBV6-5 | many | TGTGCCAGCAGTTACCTTAATCCGGGACCGTACAACACTGAAGCTTTCTTT | CASSYLNPGPYNTEAFF
- | TRBJ1-1 | TRBV28 | - | TGTGCCACCACGTTAGTTTTGGGTCGTACTGAAGCTTTCTTT | CATTLVLGRTEAFF
TRBD1 | TRBJ1-1 | TRBV27 | - | TGTGCCAGCAGTTCCAGGGGGGTGAACACTGAAGCTTTCTTT | CASSSRGVNTEAFF
- | TRBJ1-6 | TRBV20-1 | many | TGCAGTGCAGATCCCTGGACTAATTCACCCCTCCACTTT | CSADPWTNSPLHF
TRBD1 | TRBJ1-1 | TRBV29-1 | many | TGCAGCGGCAGACAGGGGAACACTGAAGCTTTCTTT | CSGRQGNTEAFF
TRBD2 | TRBJ2-7 | TRBV11-1 | many | TGTGCCAGAACAGCCCCGGCGGCAACTAGCGGGAGTGGCGAGCAGTACTTC | CARTAPAATSGSGEQYF
- | TRBJ1-1 | TRBV27 | many | TGTGCCAGCAGTACCATGGGGAACACTGAAGCTTTCTTT | CASSTMGNTEAFF
- | TRBJ2-7 | TRBV7-2 | many | TGTGCCAGCAGCCGCAGACAGACCTATTCCTACGAGCAGTACTTC | CASSRRQTYSYEQYF
TRBD2 | TRBJ2-7 | TRBV6-2/TRBV6-3 | many | TGTGCCAGCAGCCTTAGCGGGAGGGCCACCGAGCAGTACTTC | CASSLSGRATEQYF
- | TRBJ2-7 | TRBV20-1 | - | TGCAGTGCTAGGTCTCCCGTCGGGGGCGAGCAGTACTTC | CSARSPVGGEQYF
TRBD1 | TRBJ1-6 | TRBV6-2/TRBV6-3 | - | TGTGCCAGCAGGAGTCGACAGGGTAACCTCAGGACACCCCTCCACTTT | CASRSRQGNLRTPLHF
- | TRBJ2-7 | TRBV30 | many | TGTGCCTGGACCTGGGGAGACTACGAGCAGTACTTC | CAWTWGDYEQYF
TRBD1 | TRBJ1-2 | TRBV6-1 | - | TGTGCCAGTACCCCCGGGACAGTGAGTTCCTATGGCTACACCTTC | CASTPGTVSSYGYTF
- | TRBJ1-5 | TRBV20-1 | many | TGCAGTGCTATGAGGGGAGATCAGCCCCAGCATTTT | CSAMRGDQPQHF
TRBD2 | TRBJ2-7 | TRBV27 | - | TGTGCCAGCACGGGCGGTAGTAAGGCGGGAGGGCCTGGCGAGCAGTACTTC | CASTGGSKAGGPGEQYF
TRBD1 | TRBJ2-2 | TRBV14 | many | TGTGCCAGCAGCCAAGAGCCGGACAGGGCGAGATCCGGGGAGCTGTTTTTT | CASSQEPDRARSGELFF
- | TRBJ2-7 | TRBV20-1 | many | TGCAGTGCTAGAGATGGACAGATATACGAGCAGTACTTC | CSARDGQIYEQYF
- | TRBJ1-2 | TRBV12-3/TRBV12-4 | many | TGTGCCAGCAGGGGGGTGGGGAACTATGGCTACACCTTC | CASRGVGNYGYTF
- | TRBJ1-1 | TRBV28 | many | TGTGCCAGCAGATATAAAACTGCAGCTTTCTTT | CASRYKTAAFF
TRBD1 | TRBJ2-5 | TRBV6-2/TRBV6-3 | - | TGTGCCACCAGGGGGACAGCGACACCAGGGACCCAGTACTTC | CATRGTATPGTQYF
TRBD1 | TRBJ2-4 | TRBV6-5 | many | TGTGCCAGCAGTCACAGGGGTATAGAAAACATTCAGTACTTC | CASSHRGIENIQYF
- | TRBJ2-7 | TRBV19 | many | TGTGCCAGTAGTATAGATCACGAGCAGTACTTC | CASSIDHEQYF
- | TRBJ2-4 | TRBV7-8 | many | TGTGCCAGCAGCTTAGTGAGACCGGGGACCAAAAACATTCAGTACTTC | CASSLVRPGTKNIQYF
- | TRBJ1-5 | TRBV6-2/TRBV6-3 | many | TGTGCCAGTACAGTAGATAGCAATCAGCCCCAGCATTTT | CASTVDSNQPQHF
- | TRBJ2-5 | TRBV28 | many | TGTGCCAGCACCCACCGAGGCGGGGACAAGACCCAGTACTTC | CASTHRGGDKTQYF
TRBD2 | TRBJ2-7 | TRBV27 | many | TGTGCCAGCAGTTACGGGGGTAGCGGGCCTGGGAGGGAGCAGTACTTC | CASSYGGSGPGREQYF
TRBD1 | TRBJ1-5 | TRBV2 | many | TGTGCCAGCAGTCTCCGGACAGGGGGCGAGCCCCAGCATTTT | CASSLRTGGEPQHF
- | TRBJ1-1 | TRBV5-1 | few | TGCGCCAGCAGCCCTGGGGAGGGGGACACTGAAGCTTTCTTT | CASSPGEGDTEAFF
- | TRBJ1-1 | TRBV6-5 | many | TGTGCCAGCAGTTACGGGGATGGACCGAACACTGAAGCTTTCTTT | CASSYGDGPNTEAFF
TRBD1 | TRBJ2-7 | TRBV4-2 | many | TGTGCCAGCAGCCATGACAGGGGCCGGGAGCAGTACTTC | CASSHDRGREQYF
TRBD1 | TRBJ1-1 | TRBV9 | many | TGTGCCAGCAGCGGACAGGGGTGGAACACTGAAGCTTTCTTT | CASSGQGWNTEAFF
- | TRBJ2-1 | TRBV6-1 | many | TGTGCCAGCATCAGCTGGGACAATGAGCAGTTCTTC | CASISWDNEQFF
- | TRBJ1-2 | TRBV24-1 | many | TGTGCCACCAGTGATAATGGACCCTATGGCTACACCTTC | CATSDNGPYGYTF
- | TRBJ2-7 | TRBV28 | many | TGTGCCATCCTCACGGACGGGAGCTCCTACGAGCAGTACTTC | CAILTDGSSYEQYF
TRBD2 | TRBJ2-7 | TRBV11-2 | many | TGTGCCAGCAGCCAAGGTGGGACTACTGAGCAGTACTTC | CASSQGGTTEQYF
- | TRBJ2-5 | TRBV6-5 | - | TGTGCCAGCAGTTACTCTGCCACCGAGACCCAGTACTTC | CASSYSATETQYF
- | TRBJ1-2 | TRBV12-3/TRBV12-4 | many | TGTGCCAGCAGCGGTGGTCCTAACTATGGCTACACCTTC | CASSGGPNYGYTF
TRBD1 | TRBJ1-2 | TRBV5-5 | many | TGTGCCAGCAGCGTGGCGGGACAGGGCCTTTGGGGCTACACCTTC | CASSVAGQGLWGYTF
- | TRBJ1-2 | TRBV6-1 | many | TGTGCCAGCAGTACCGGCGGGTTGACAGCCTTCTATGGCTACACCTTC | CASSTGGLTAFYGYTF
- | TRBJ2-2 | TRBV25-1 | many | TGTGCCACCTGGTCTTACACCGGGGAGCTGTTTTTT | CATWSYTGELFF
- | TRBJ1-2 | TRBV12-3/TRBV12-4 | once | TGTGCCAGCAGTTTGGGCGGGGGGGACGGTTATGGCTACACCTTC | CASSLGGGDGYGYTF
TRBD1 | TRBJ2-7 | TRBV7-9 | many | TGTGCCAGCAGCGAAACAGGGGGCTACTCCTACGAGCAGTACTTC | CASSETGGYSYEQYF